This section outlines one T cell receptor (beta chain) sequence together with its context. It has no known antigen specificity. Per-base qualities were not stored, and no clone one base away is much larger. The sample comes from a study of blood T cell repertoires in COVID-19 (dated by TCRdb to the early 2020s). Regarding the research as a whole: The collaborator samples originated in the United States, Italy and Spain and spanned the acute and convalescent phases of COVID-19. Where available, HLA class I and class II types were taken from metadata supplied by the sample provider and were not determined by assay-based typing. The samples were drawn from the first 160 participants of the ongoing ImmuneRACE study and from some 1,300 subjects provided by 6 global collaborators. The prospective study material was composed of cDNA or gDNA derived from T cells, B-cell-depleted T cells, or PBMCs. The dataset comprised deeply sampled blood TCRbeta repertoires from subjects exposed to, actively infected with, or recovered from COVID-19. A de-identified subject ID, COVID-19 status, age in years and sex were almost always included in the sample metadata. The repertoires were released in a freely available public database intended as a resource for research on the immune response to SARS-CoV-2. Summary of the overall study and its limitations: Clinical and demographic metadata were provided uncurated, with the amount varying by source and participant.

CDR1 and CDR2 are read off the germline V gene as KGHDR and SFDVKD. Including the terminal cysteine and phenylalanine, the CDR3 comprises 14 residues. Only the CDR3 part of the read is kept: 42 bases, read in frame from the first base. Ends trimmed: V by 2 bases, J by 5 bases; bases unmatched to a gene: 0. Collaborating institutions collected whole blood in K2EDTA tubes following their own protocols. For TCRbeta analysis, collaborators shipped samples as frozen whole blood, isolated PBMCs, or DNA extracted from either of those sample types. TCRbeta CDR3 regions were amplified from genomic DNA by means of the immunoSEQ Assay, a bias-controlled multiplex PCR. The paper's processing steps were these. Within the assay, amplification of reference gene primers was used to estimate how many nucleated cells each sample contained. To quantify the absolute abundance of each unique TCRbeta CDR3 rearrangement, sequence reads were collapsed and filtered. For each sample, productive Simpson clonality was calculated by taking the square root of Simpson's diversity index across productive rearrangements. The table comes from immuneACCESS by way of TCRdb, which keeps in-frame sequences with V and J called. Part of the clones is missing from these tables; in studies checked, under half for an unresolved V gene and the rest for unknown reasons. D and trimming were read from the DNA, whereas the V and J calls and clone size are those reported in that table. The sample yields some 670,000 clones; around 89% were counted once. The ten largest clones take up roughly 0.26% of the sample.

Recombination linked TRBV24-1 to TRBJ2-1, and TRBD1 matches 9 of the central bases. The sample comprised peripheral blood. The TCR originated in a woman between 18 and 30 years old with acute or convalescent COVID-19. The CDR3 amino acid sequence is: CATSDWTGDNEQFF. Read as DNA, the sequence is TGTGCCACCAGTGATTGGACAGGGGACAATGAGCAGTTCTTC.